This T cell receptor (beta chain) was identified during a study of T cell repertoires in cytomegalovirus infection. TCRdb re-called the reads through MiXCR, storing one row per CDR3 protein. The table includes about 770,000 distinct CDR3 sequences, almost 30% detected once. In its sample, this clonotype was seen once. Its specificity is not known. Trimming removed 8 bases at V and 9 bases at J, with 16 bases between. Germline V gene lookup returns CDR1 MNHEY and CDR2 SVGAGI. The CDR3 has 12 amino acids. The sample was cultured CD8+ T cells from PBMCs, taken from culture after CMV antigen stimulation. The rearrangement uses TRBV6-5 and TRBJ1-1; no reliable D call. The receptor was derived from a human donor in good health (CMV status not recorded). Some clones in this sample may be carry-over from other donors' samples. The CDR3 here is CASGYAGSQAFF. The DNA for the CDR3 is TGTGCCAGCGGATACGCCGGCTCACAAGCTTTCTTT.